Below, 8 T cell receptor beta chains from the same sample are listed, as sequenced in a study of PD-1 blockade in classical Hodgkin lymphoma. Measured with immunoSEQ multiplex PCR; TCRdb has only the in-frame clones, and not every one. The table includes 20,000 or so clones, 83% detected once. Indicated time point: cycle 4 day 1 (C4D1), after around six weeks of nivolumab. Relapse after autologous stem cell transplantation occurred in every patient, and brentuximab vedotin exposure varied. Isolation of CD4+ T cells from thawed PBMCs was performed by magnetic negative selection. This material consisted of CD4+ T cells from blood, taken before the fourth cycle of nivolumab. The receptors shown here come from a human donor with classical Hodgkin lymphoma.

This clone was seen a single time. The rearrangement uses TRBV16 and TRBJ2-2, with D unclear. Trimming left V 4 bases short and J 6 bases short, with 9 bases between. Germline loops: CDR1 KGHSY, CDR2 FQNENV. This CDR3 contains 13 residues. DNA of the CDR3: TGTGCCAGCAGCCCTTATTCAGCCGGGGAGCTGTTTTTT. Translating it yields CASSPYSAGELFF.

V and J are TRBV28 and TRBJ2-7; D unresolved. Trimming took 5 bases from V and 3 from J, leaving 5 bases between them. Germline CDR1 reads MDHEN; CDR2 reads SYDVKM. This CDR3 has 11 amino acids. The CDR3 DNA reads TGTGCCAGCAGTCCCCACTACGAGCAGTACTTC. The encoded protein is CASSPHYEQYF. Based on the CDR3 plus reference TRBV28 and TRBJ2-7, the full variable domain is DVKVTQSSRYLVKRTGEKVFLECVQDMDHENMFWYRQDPGLGLRLIYFSYDVKMKEKGDIPEGYSVSREKKERFSLILESASTNQTSMYLCASSPHYEQYFGPGTRLTVT.

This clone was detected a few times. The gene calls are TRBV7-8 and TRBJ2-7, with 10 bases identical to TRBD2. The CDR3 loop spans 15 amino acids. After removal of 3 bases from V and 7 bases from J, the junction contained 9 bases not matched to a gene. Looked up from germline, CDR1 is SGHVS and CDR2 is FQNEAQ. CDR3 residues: CASSLSLAGEGEQYF. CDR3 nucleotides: TGTGCCAGCAGCTTGTCTCTAGCGGGAGAGGGTGAGCAGTACTTC.

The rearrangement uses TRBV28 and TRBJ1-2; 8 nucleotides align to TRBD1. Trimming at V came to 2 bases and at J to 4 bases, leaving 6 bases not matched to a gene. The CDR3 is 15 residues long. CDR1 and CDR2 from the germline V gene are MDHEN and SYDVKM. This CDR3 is CASSLGQGGSYGYTF. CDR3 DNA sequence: TGTGCCAGCAGTTTAGGACAGGGAGGGAGCTATGGCTACACCTTC.

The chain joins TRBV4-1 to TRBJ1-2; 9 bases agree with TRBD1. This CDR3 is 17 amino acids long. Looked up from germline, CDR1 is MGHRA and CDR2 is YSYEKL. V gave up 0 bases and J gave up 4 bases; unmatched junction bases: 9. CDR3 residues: CASSQDIRTGDLYGYTF. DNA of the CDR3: TGCGCCAGCAGCCAAGATATTAGGACAGGGGACCTCTATGGCTACACCTTC.

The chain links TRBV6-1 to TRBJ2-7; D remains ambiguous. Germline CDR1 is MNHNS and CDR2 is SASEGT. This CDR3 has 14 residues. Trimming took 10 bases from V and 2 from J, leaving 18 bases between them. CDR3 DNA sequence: TGTGCCACCCGTCAAGCCGGCAGAGCCTACGAGCAGTACTTC. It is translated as CATRQAGRAYEQYF.

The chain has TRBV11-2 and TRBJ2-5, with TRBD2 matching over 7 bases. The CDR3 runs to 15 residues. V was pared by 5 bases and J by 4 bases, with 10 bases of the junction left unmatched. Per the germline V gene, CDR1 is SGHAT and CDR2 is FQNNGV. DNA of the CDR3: TGTGCCAGCAGCCTTAGCGATGGGAGGGTAGAGACCCAGTACTTC. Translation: CASSLSDGRVETQYF.

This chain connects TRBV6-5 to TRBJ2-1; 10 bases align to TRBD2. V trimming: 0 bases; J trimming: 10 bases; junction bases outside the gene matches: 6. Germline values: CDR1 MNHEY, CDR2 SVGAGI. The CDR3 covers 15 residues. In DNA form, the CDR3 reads TGTGCCAGCAGTTACTCGAGGCTAGCGGGAGTCGAGCAGTTCTTC. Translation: CASSYSRLAGVEQFF.